This T cell receptor (beta chain) derives from a study of control samples from healthy donors and cancer patients (dated by TCRdb to about 2020). The library was made by the immunoSEQ multiplex PCR assay. Sourced from immuneACCESS, this table was stored by TCRdb with only in-frame sequences that have V and J called. A share of the clones is absent; for the studies checked, an unresolved V gene accounts for under half, and the remainder has no known explanation. The sample table shows about 120,000 clones, and approximately 89% are seen once. The ten top clones hold roughly 3.2% of the sample. Ends trimmed: V by 1 base, J by 4 bases; bases unmatched to a gene: 1. CDR1 and CDR2, per the germline V gene, are KGHDR and SFDVKD. Measured from the cysteine to the phenylalanine, the CDR3 is 15 residues long. Only CDR3 DNA remains: 45 bases, in frame from the first base. As for this clone: Its antigen has not been determined. No base qualities exist here, and no much larger clone lies one base off it.

This receptor was obtained from a man aged 35 to 55 in good health. The chain links TRBV24-1 with TRBJ2-3, with TRBD1 matching 10 junction bases. Sample: blood. CDR3 protein: CATSDFGTGADTQYF. Here is the DNA: TGTGCCACCAGTGATTTCGGGACAGGGGCAGATACGCAGTATTTT.